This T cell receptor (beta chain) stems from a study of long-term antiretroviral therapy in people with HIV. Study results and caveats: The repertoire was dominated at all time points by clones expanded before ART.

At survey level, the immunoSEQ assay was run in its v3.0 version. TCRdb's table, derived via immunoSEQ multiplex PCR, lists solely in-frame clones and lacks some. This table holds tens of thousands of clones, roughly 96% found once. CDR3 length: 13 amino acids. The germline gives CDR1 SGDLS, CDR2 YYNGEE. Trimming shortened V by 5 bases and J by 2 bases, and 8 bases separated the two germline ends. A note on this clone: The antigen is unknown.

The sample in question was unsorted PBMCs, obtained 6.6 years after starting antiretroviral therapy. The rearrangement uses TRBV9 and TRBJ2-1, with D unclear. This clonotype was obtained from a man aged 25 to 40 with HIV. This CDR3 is CASSSYTYNEQFF. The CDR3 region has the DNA TGTGCCAGCAGTTCCTATACCTACAATGAGCAGTTCTTC.